This T cell receptor (beta chain) was profiled in a study of blood T cell repertoires in COVID-19. CDR1 is GTSNPN, CDR2 SVGIG, per germline (reference sequence). V shed 3 bases and J 12 bases; nucleotides not matched to a gene: 12. CDR3 length: 15 residues. In the original processing: Amplification of reference gene primers was used by the study to estimate nucleated cell counts. Assay: immunoSEQ multiplex PCR; the TCRdb copy retains only in-frame clones and omits some. D and trimming were read from the DNA, whereas the V and J calls and clone size are those reported in that table. This table has 210,000 or so clones, roughly four fifths appearing once.

V usage is TRBV30 and J usage is TRBJ2-1; 12 bases are a match to TRBD2. What was sequenced was peripheral blood. The TCR sequence derives from a woman in her forties or fifties with active or convalescent COVID-19. The CDR3 nucleotides are TGTGCCTGGAGGGCATCCCCCGGGACTAGCGGGCGGCAGTTCTTC. It translates to CAWRASPGTSGRQFF.